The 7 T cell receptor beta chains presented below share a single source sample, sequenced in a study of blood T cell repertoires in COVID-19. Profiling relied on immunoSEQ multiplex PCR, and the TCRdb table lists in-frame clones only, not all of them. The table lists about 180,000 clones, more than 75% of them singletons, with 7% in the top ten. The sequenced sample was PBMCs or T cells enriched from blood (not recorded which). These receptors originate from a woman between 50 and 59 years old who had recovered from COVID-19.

The DNA for the CDR3 is TGCGCCAGCAGCCAAGCAGGGGATAGTTCACCCCTCCACTTT. Translating it yields CASSQAGDSSPLHF. The V call is TRBV4-3, the J call TRBJ1-6; TRBD1 is a possible D gene (6 bases). The ends were cut back, 1 base at V and 9 bases at J, with 10 bases in the middle. Germline V gene sequence: CDR1 LGHNA, CDR2 YSLEER. The CDR3 has 14 amino acids.

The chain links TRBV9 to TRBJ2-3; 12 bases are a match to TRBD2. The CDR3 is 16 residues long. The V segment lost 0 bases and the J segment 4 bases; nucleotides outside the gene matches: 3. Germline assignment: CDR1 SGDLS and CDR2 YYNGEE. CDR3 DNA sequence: TGTGCCAGCAGCGTAGCTAGCGGGAGGGCCCCAGATACGCAGTATTTT. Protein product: CASSVASGRAPDTQYF. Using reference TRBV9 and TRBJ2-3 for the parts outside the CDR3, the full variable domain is DSGVTQTPKHLITATGQRVTLRCSPRSGDLSVYWYQQSLDQGLQFLIQYYNGEERAKGNILERFSAQQFPDLHSELNLSSLELGDSALYFCASSVASGRAPDTQYFGPGTRLTVL.

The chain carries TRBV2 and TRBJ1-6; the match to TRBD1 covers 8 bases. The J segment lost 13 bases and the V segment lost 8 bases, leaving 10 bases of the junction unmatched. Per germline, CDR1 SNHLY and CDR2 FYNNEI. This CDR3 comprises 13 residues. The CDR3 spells CASGAGQGAPLHF. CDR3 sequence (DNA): TGTGCCAGCGGGGCGGGTCAGGGGGCTCCCCTCCACTTT.

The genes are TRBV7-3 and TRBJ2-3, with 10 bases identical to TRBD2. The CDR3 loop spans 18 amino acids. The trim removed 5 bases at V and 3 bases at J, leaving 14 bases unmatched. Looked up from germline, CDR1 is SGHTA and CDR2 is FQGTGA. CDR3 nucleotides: TGTGCCAGCAGCCCTATTGGGGGGCTAGCGGGAGTGACAGATACGCAGTATTTT. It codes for CASSPIGGLAGVTDTQYF.

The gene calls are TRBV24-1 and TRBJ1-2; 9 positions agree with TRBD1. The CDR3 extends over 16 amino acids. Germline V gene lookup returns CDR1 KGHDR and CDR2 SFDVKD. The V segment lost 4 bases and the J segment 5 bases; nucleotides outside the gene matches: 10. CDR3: CATSDPRQGEEYGYTF. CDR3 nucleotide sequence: TGTGCCACCAGTGACCCCAGACAGGGGGAGGAGTATGGCTACACCTTC.

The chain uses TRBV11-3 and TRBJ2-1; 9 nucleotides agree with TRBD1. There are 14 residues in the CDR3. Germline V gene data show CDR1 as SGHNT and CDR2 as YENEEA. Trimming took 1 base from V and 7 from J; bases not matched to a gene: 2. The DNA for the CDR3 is TGTGCCAGCAGCTTAGGACAGGGGGATAATGAGCAGTTCTTC. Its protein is CASSLGQGDNEQFF.

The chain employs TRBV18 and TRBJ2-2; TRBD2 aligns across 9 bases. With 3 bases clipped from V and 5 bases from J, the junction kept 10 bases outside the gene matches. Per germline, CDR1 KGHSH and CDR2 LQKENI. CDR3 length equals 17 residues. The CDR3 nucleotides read TGTGCCAGCTCACCTTCGATCCCGAGCGGGAGGACCGGGGAGCTGTTTTTT. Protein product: CASSPSIPSGRTGELFF.